These T cell receptor beta chains were read from a single sample in a study of CD8+CD57+ T cells in acquired aplastic anemia. In TCRdb, the reads were re-called with MiXCR into one record per CDR3 protein. This table has roughly 150,000 distinct CDR3 sequences, about half appearing once. Sequenced sample: sorted CD4+, CD8+, or CD8+CD57+ T cells (not recorded which) from PBMCs. All receptors come from a human donor with aplastic anemia. Both conserved end residues are part of each CDR3. Each record gives: CDR3 DNA, CDR3 protein, J gene, V gene, clone size, D gene. A D gene is named only where the DNA matches it firmly. For some rows the clone size is stated as once, few or many, or as a class when expanded; others skip it.

DNA: TGTGCCAGCAGTTACGGGCCTAGCGGCCCAGATACGCAGTATTTT
CDR3: CASSYGPSGPDTQYF
J: TRBJ2-3
V: TRBV6-5
size: .
D: TRBD2

DNA: TGCAGTGCTAGTCCGGCAGGGCATGGCTACACCTTC
CDR3: CSASPAGHGYTF
J: TRBJ1-2
V: TRBV20-1
size: many
D: .

DNA: TGCGCCAGCAGCCAAGAACCGAAGAGGGCAGATACGCAGTATTTT
CDR3: CASSQEPKRADTQYF
J: TRBJ2-3
V: TRBV4-3
size: many
D: .

DNA: TGTGCTAGTGGCCCCGGTGCGGGGGCCTACAATGAGCAGTTCTTC
CDR3: CASGPGAGAYNEQFF
J: TRBJ2-1
V: TRBV11-2
size: once
D: TRBD2

DNA: TGTGCCAGCAGCTTAGCAGGGTTAGCGGAGCAGTTCTTC
CDR3: CASSLAGLAEQFF
J: TRBJ2-1
V: TRBV11-2
size: .
D: .

DNA: TGTGCCAGTAGTAAGGGTCAGGGGATTTCACCCCTCCACTTT
CDR3: CASSKGQGISPLHF
J: TRBJ1-6
V: TRBV19
size: once
D: .

DNA: TGTGCCAGCAGCCAAGAAACTAGCGGGAGGACAGATACGCAGTATTTT
CDR3: CASSQETSGRTDTQYF
J: TRBJ2-3
V: TRBV14
size: .
D: TRBD2

DNA: TGTGCCAGCAGTGACGGACGGACTAGTGGCTACACCTTC
CDR3: CASSDGRTSGYTF
J: TRBJ1-2
V: TRBV19
size: .
D: .

DNA: TGCAGTGCTAATCGACACCGGAATGAAAAACTGTTTTTT
CDR3: CSANRHRNEKLFF
J: TRBJ1-4
V: TRBV20-1
size: .
D: .

DNA: TGCGCCAGCAGCTTGGGGACAGGGATCCGGGAGACCCAGTACTTC
CDR3: CASSLGTGIRETQYF
J: TRBJ2-5
V: TRBV5-1
size: many
D: TRBD1

DNA: TGTGCCAGCAGTGAACCGAGGGACTATGGCTACACCTTC
CDR3: CASSEPRDYGYTF
J: TRBJ1-2
V: TRBV6-1
size: .
D: .

DNA: TGTGCCAGCAGTCGGGCCGGGACAGGGGCCTACGAGCAGTACTTC
CDR3: CASSRAGTGAYEQYF
J: TRBJ2-7
V: TRBV2
size: once
D: TRBD1

DNA: TGTGCCAGCAGCTTAATGGAGCAAGAGACCCAGTACTTC
CDR3: CASSLMEQETQYF
J: TRBJ2-5
V: TRBV7-3
size: .
D: .

DNA: TGTGCCATCAGTGAGTCGGTAGTAAGGGAGACCCAGCATTTT
CDR3: CAISESVVRETQHF
J: TRBJ1-5
V: TRBV10-3
size: few
D: .

DNA: TGTGCCAGCAGTCTAGGGAGGATTACTGAAGCTTTCTTT
CDR3: CASSLGRITEAFF
J: TRBJ1-1
V: TRBV7-9
size: .
D: .

DNA: TGTGCCAGCAGTTTGCAGGGATACACTGAAGCTTTCTTT
CDR3: CASSLQGYTEAFF
J: TRBJ1-1
V: TRBV12-3/TRBV12-4
size: .
D: .

DNA: TGTGCCAGCAGCGCCGACGACAGGGTTGGAGAGACCCAGTACTTC
CDR3: CASSADDRVGETQYF
J: TRBJ2-5
V: TRBV19
size: .
D: TRBD1

DNA: TGCGCCAGCAGTGAGCCCTCGATCGACTATGGCTACACCTTC
CDR3: CASSEPSIDYGYTF
J: TRBJ1-2
V: TRBV10-2
size: .
D: .

DNA: TGCAGTGCTAGAGATTTAGGACTAGGACACACCGGGGAGCTGTTTTTT
CDR3: CSARDLGLGHTGELFF
J: TRBJ2-2
V: TRBV20-1
size: few
D: TRBD2

DNA: TGTGCCATCAGCCGGGACAGGGACCATCAGCCCCAGCATTTT
CDR3: CAISRDRDHQPQHF
J: TRBJ1-5
V: TRBV10-3
size: few
D: TRBD1

DNA: TGTGCCAGCAGCGTAGTAGATGAGGGCAGATATGGCTACACCTTC
CDR3: CASSVVDEGRYGYTF
J: TRBJ1-2
V: TRBV9
size: many
D: .

DNA: TGTGCCATCAGTCCGACTAGCGGGGGCTCCTACAATGAGCAGTTCTTC
CDR3: CAISPTSGGSYNEQFF
J: TRBJ2-1
V: TRBV10-3
size: .
D: TRBD2

DNA: TGCGCCAGCAGCTCCTCCGGGACCGGGGTCACTGAAGCTTTCTTT
CDR3: CASSSSGTGVTEAFF
J: TRBJ1-1
V: TRBV5-1
size: .
D: .

DNA: TGCCCCAGCAGCTTATTGACAGGAGCGGATGGCTACACCTTC
CDR3: CPSSLLTGADGYTF
J: TRBJ1-2
V: TRBV5-1
size: .
D: .

DNA: TGTGCCAGCAGCTTAACGGGGTCTCCGACTAATGAAAAACTGTTTTTT
CDR3: CASSLTGSPTNEKLFF
J: TRBJ1-4
V: TRBV7-2
size: many
D: .

DNA: TGTGCCAGCAGCTCTAGCGGGGGCACTGGAGCTTTCTTT
CDR3: CASSSSGGTGAFF
J: TRBJ1-1
V: TRBV6-5
size: .
D: .

DNA: TGTGCCAGTAAGAAGGAGTCGGCGGGCAATCAGCCCCAGCATTTT
CDR3: CASKKESAGNQPQHF
J: TRBJ1-5
V: TRBV19
size: .
D: .

DNA: TGTGCCAGCTCATTAGGGGAGTTTCAGCCCCAGCATTTT
CDR3: CASSLGEFQPQHF
J: TRBJ1-5
V: TRBV25-1
size: .
D: .

DNA: TGTGCCAGCAGTTCACTGACAGGGGGCGGCCTCGATGAGCAGTTCTTC
CDR3: CASSSLTGGGLDEQFF
J: TRBJ2-1
V: TRBV12-3/TRBV12-4
size: many
D: TRBD1

DNA: TGTGCCAGCAGCCAGCGGGGGAGCTATGGCTACACCTTC
CDR3: CASSQRGSYGYTF
J: TRBJ1-2
V: TRBV3-1
size: many
D: .

DNA: TGTGCCAGCAGACCTAAGCCTGGGGCCGGAAACACCATATATTTT
CDR3: CASRPKPGAGNTIYF
J: TRBJ1-3
V: TRBV27
size: .
D: .

DNA: TGCGCCAGCAGCGTTACAGGCGTTGGATCCTACGAGCAGTACTTC
CDR3: CASSVTGVGSYEQYF
J: TRBJ2-7
V: TRBV2
size: once
D: .

DNA: TGCAGCGTTAAGACAGGGGACGGCTACACCTTC
CDR3: CSVKTGDGYTF
J: TRBJ1-2
V: TRBV29-1
size: few
D: TRBD1